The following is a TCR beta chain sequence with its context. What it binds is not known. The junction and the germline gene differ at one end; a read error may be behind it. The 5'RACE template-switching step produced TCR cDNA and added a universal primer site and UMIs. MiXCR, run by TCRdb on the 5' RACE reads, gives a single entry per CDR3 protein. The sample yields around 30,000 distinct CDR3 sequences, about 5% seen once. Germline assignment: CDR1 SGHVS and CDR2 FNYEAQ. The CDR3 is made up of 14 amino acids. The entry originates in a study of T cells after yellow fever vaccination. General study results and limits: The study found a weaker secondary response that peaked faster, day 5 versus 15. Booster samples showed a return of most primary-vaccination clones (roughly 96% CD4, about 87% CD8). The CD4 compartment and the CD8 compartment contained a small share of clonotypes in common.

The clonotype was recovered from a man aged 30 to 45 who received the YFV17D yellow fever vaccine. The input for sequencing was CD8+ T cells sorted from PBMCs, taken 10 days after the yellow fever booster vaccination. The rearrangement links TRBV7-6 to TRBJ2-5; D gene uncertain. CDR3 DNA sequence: TGTGCCAGCACATTTCAGACGTACCACGAGACCCATTACTTC. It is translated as CASTFQTYHETHYF.